The rows below give T cell receptor beta chains drawn from one sample of a study of cytomegalovirus exposure and HLA in healthy donors. Here immunoSEQ multiplex PCR was the method, and the copy in TCRdb shows in-frame clones only, minus some. The table lists 100,000 or so clones, roughly 82% of them singletons. Input material: PBMCs. The receptor set was obtained from a man aged 45-65 years in good health and CMV-seronegative. Each CDR3 is given with its conserved first and last residue. The order of the fields is V gene, D gene, J gene, CDR3 length, clone size, CDR3 protein, CDR3 DNA. The D gene is left open where the match is weak. Only some rows state a clone size, as once, few, many or a class for expanded clones.

v_call: TRBV28; d_call: TRBD2; j_call: TRBJ2-2; cdr3_length: 17; clone_size: NA; cdr3_aa: CASSSRTPSGSGRELFF; cdr3_nt: TGTGCCAGCAGTTCCCGGACGCCTAGCGGGAGCGGCCGGGAGCTGTTTTTT
v_call: TRBV7-2; d_call: NA; j_call: TRBJ1-4; cdr3_length: 14; clone_size: NA; cdr3_aa: CASSLSGVGEKLFF; cdr3_nt: TGTGCCAGCAGCTTGTCCGGGGTCGGGGAAAAACTGTTTTTT
v_call: TRBV6-1; d_call: TRBD1; j_call: TRBJ1-2; cdr3_length: 15; clone_size: medium-sized; cdr3_aa: CASSVGQGFSSGYTF; cdr3_nt: TGTGCCAGTTCGGTGGGACAGGGGTTTTCCTCTGGCTACACCTTC
v_call: TRBV19; d_call: NA; j_call: TRBJ1-5; cdr3_length: 15; clone_size: NA; cdr3_aa: CASSGADYSNQPQHF; cdr3_nt: TGTGCCAGTTCAGGGGCGGATTATAGCAATCAGCCCCAGCATTTT
v_call: TRBV6-1; d_call: TRBD2; j_call: TRBJ2-7; cdr3_length: 14; clone_size: NA; cdr3_aa: CASSSRLAGGEQYF; cdr3_nt: TGTGCCAGCAGTTCGAGACTAGCGGGAGGCGAGCAGTACTTC
v_call: TRBV30; d_call: NA; j_call: TRBJ1-1; cdr3_length: 12; clone_size: NA; cdr3_aa: CAWRRSGTEAFF; cdr3_nt: TGTGCCTGGAGACGGAGCGGCACTGAAGCTTTCTTT
v_call: TRBV7-3; d_call: TRBD2; j_call: TRBJ2-1; cdr3_length: 19; clone_size: NA; cdr3_aa: CASSPTPKSGGPGQNEQFF; cdr3_nt: TGTGCCAGCAGCCCCACCCCCAAGAGCGGGGGGCCGGGGCAGAATGAGCAGTTCTTC
v_call: TRBV7-9; d_call: NA; j_call: TRBJ1-3; cdr3_length: 14; clone_size: NA; cdr3_aa: CASSSGGPGNTIYF; cdr3_nt: TGTGCCAGCAGCTCCGGAGGGCCTGGAAACACCATATATTTT
v_call: TRBV18; d_call: NA; j_call: TRBJ2-3; cdr3_length: 15; clone_size: NA; cdr3_aa: CASSPVPGVTDTQYF; cdr3_nt: TGTGCCAGCTCACCTGTGCCGGGTGTAACAGATACGCAGTATTTT
v_call: TRBV29-1; d_call: NA; j_call: TRBJ2-5; cdr3_length: 12; clone_size: many; cdr3_aa: CSVEGADGAQYF; cdr3_nt: TGCAGCGTTGAAGGAGCGGACGGGGCCCAGTACTTC
v_call: TRBV19; d_call: TRBD2; j_call: TRBJ2-1; cdr3_length: 14; clone_size: NA; cdr3_aa: CASTTSGRVSEQFF; cdr3_nt: TGTGCCAGCACAACTAGCGGGAGGGTCAGTGAGCAGTTCTTC
v_call: TRBV5-6; d_call: NA; j_call: TRBJ2-7; cdr3_length: 13; clone_size: NA; cdr3_aa: CASSLTGPYEQYF; cdr3_nt: TGTGCCAGCAGCTTGACAGGTCCCTACGAGCAGTACTTC
v_call: TRBV29-1; d_call: TRBD1; j_call: TRBJ2-1; cdr3_length: 18; clone_size: NA; cdr3_aa: CSVDIPQGASVFNNEQFF; cdr3_nt: TGCAGCGTTGATATACCACAGGGGGCTAGCGTCTTCAACAATGAGCAGTTCTTC
v_call: TRBV28; d_call: TRBD1; j_call: TRBJ2-5; cdr3_length: 15; clone_size: NA; cdr3_aa: CASSDDRGRVETQYF; cdr3_nt: TGTGCCAGCAGTGATGACAGGGGGCGAGTAGAGACCCAGTACTTC
v_call: TRBV7-8; d_call: TRBD1; j_call: TRBJ1-4; cdr3_length: 13; clone_size: NA; cdr3_aa: CASSSGQGLKLFF; cdr3_nt: TGTGCCAGCAGCTCGGGACAGGGTTTGAAACTGTTTTTT
v_call: TRBV29-1; d_call: NA; j_call: TRBJ1-1; cdr3_length: 13; clone_size: NA; cdr3_aa: CSVVDRMNTEAFF; cdr3_nt: TGCAGCGTGGTGGACAGAATGAACACTGAAGCTTTCTTT
v_call: TRBV7-9; d_call: TRBD2; j_call: TRBJ2-5; cdr3_length: 16; clone_size: few; cdr3_aa: CSSSPGAGGPSETQYF; cdr3_nt: TGTTCCAGCAGCCCAGGAGCGGGGGGGCCTTCGGAGACCCAGTACTTC
v_call: TRBV2; d_call: NA; j_call: TRBJ2-6; cdr3_length: 17; clone_size: NA; cdr3_aa: CASSDDSNSLGANVLTF; cdr3_nt: TGTGCCAGCAGTGATGACAGTAACTCTCTGGGGGCCAACGTCCTGACTTTC
v_call: TRBV7-2; d_call: NA; j_call: TRBJ2-5; cdr3_length: 14; clone_size: NA; cdr3_aa: CASSSGFAGETQYF; cdr3_nt: TGTGCCAGCAGCTCGGGATTTGCGGGGGAGACCCAGTACTTC
v_call: TRBV29-1; d_call: TRBD2; j_call: TRBJ2-1; cdr3_length: 13; clone_size: NA; cdr3_aa: CSVTGGPGNEQFF; cdr3_nt: TGCAGCGTTACGGGAGGGCCGGGCAATGAGCAGTTCTTC
v_call: TRBV4-1; d_call: TRBD1; j_call: TRBJ1-4; cdr3_length: 15; clone_size: NA; cdr3_aa: CASTLLQGAGEKLFF; cdr3_nt: TGCGCCAGTACCTTATTACAGGGGGCGGGTGAAAAACTGTTTTTT
v_call: TRBV28; d_call: TRBD1; j_call: TRBJ1-2; cdr3_length: 17; clone_size: NA; cdr3_aa: CASIGGDRAFSNYGYTF; cdr3_nt: TGTGCCAGCATTGGGGGGGACAGGGCTTTTTCTAACTATGGCTACACCTTC
v_call: TRBV30; d_call: NA; j_call: TRBJ1-1; cdr3_length: 13; clone_size: NA; cdr3_aa: CAWSPDSNTEAFF; cdr3_nt: TGTGCCTGGAGCCCAGACAGTAACACTGAAGCTTTCTTT
v_call: TRBV2; d_call: NA; j_call: TRBJ2-2; cdr3_length: 13; clone_size: few; cdr3_aa: CASSDKRTGELFF; cdr3_nt: TGTGCCAGCAGTGATAAGAGAACCGGGGAGCTGTTTTTT
v_call: TRBV5-4; d_call: TRBD1; j_call: TRBJ1-1; cdr3_length: 14; clone_size: NA; cdr3_aa: CASSLTGVNTEAFF; cdr3_nt: TGTGCCAGCAGCCTGACAGGGGTGAACACTGAAGCTTTCTTT
v_call: TRBV7-9; d_call: NA; j_call: TRBJ1-1; cdr3_length: 14; clone_size: NA; cdr3_aa: CASSLATPGTEAFF; cdr3_nt: TGTGCCAGCAGCCTAGCGACACCTGGGACTGAAGCTTTCTTT
v_call: TRBV10-3; d_call: TRBD2; j_call: TRBJ2-3; cdr3_length: 17; clone_size: few; cdr3_aa: CAISEPSGALRTDTQYF; cdr3_nt: TGTGCCATCAGTGAGCCTAGCGGGGCCTTACGCACAGATACGCAGTATTTT